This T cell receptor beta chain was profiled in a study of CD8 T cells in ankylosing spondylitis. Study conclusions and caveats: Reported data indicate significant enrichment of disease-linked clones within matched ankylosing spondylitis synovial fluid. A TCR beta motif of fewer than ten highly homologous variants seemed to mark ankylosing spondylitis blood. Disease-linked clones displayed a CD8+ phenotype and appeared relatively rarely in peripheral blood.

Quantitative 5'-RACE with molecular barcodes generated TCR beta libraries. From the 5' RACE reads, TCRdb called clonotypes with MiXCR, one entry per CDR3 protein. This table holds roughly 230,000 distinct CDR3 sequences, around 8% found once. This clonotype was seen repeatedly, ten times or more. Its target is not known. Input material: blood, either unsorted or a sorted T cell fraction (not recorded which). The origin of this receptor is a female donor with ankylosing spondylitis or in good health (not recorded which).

In DNA, the CDR3 is TGTGCCAGCAGCTTGGAGGGGGCATATGAAGCTTTCTTT. It codes for CASSLEGAYEAFF. This chain connects TRBV7-2 to TRBJ1-1; TRBD1 matches 7 bases. Trimming cost V 3 bases and J 7 bases; bases outside gene matches: 5. CDR3 length equals 13 residues. CDR1 and CDR2 from the germline V gene are SGHTA and FQGNSA.